This record concerns one TCR beta chain sequence. Its antigen is undetermined. These data belong to a study of blood T cells in healthy people across ages. Findings and caveats of the study: Donors of long life had a larger count of naive CD4+ cells and greater diversity than aged donors.

The second PCR ran about 6 to 11 cycles with a sample-barcoded 5' primer and J-beta primers. TCRdb re-analysed the 5' RACE reads in MiXCR, keeping a single row per CDR3 protein. The table shows roughly 1.4 million distinct CDR3 sequences, with 59% occurring only once. V gave up 9 bases and J gave up 2 bases, with 20 bases separating them. CDR1 and CDR2 from the germline V gene are MGHRA and YSYEKL. This CDR3 is 16 amino acids long. The chain recombines TRBV4-1 with TRBJ2-1; either TRBD1 or TRBD2 may fit D (6 bases each). This clonotype was sampled from a man between 18 and 35 years old in good health. Sequences were obtained from blood. The CDR3 bases are TGCGCCAGTAAAGTGGGGGCGGGACGTACCTACAATGAGCAGTTCTTC. Translation gives CASKVGAGRTYNEQFF.